The entry below gives a single T cell receptor beta chain sequence along with its context. As yet, its antigen is unknown. The data were taken from a study of shared clonotypes between healthy human individuals. About the study: A donor's plate count was three for CD4 naive and three for CD4 memory; CD8 naive had two and CD8 memory one.

Some clones are missing from TCRdb's copy, which holds only in-frame ones; the method was immunoSEQ multiplex PCR. The sample yields over 800,000 clones, approximately 92% seen once. Naive-designated CD8 cells lacked CD45RO, were positively enriched for CCR7, and omitted terminally differentiated effector memory CD45RA+ cells. Deletions cut 0 bases from V and 6 bases from J, with 12 bases between. Germline V gives CDR1 SGHNT, CDR2 YYREEE (reference sequence). The CDR3 is 15 amino acids. Overall study results and limits: Naive subsets, compared against memory subsets, generally had larger estimated richness values. Few donors restricted represented genetic and exposure-history diversity.

The J gene is TRBJ1-4, the V gene TRBV5-4; no firm D call. The sequence came from a man under 40 in good health. Input material: naive CD8+ T cells sorted from blood. Here the CDR3 DNA reads TGTGCCAGCAGCTTGGTGGGGTTTGGGGATGAAAAACTGTTTTTT. This gives the protein CASSLVGFGDEKLFF.